A selection of T cell receptor beta chains follows, all from one sample in a study of blood T cells in healthy people across ages. From the 5' RACE reads, TCRdb called clonotypes with MiXCR, one entry per CDR3 protein. The profile shows about a million distinct CDR3 sequences, 45% to 60% of them singletons. What was sequenced was blood. These receptor sequences come from a woman aged 60 to 75 in good health. Each CDR3 is given without its conserved first and last residue.

j_call v_call cdr3_aa
TRBJ2-1 TRBV7-9 ASSLALAGGGDEQF
TRBJ2-7 TRBV28 ASSVTLGGYEQY
TRBJ2-3 TRBV11-1 ASSHYAGVDVRNQDTQY
TRBJ2-7 TRBV4-1 ASSQDVRASSYEQY
TRBJ2-3 TRBV6-6 ASRRQAGTDTQY
TRBJ2-1 TRBV4-3 ASSHGSSGRAREQF
TRBJ2-5 TRBV10-2 ASSDGVAY
TRBJ1-1 TRBV6-6 ASSPPRTTGNTEAF
TRBJ1-5 TRBV5-6 ASSFKGSSNQPQH
TRBJ1-6 TRBV24-1 ATSVGQDNSPLH